A single sample is the source of the 30 T cell receptor beta chains below, sequenced in a study of T cell repertoires in cytomegalovirus infection. These TCRs' antigens remain unknown. TCRdb re-analysed the reads in MiXCR, keeping a single row per CDR3 protein. This table has fewer than 650,000 distinct CDR3 sequences, 40% appearing once. The sample here was cultured PBMCs, taken from culture after CMV antigen stimulation. These receptors all come from a human donor in good health (CMV status not recorded). Some clones in this sample may be carry-over from other donors' samples.

The V and J genes are TRBV7-8 and TRBJ2-5, with D perhaps given as TRBD1 or TRBD2 (5 bases each). This CDR3 is 14 amino acids long. In germline, CDR1 is SGHVS, CDR2 FQNEAQ. V lost 9 bases and J lost 5, with 19 bases in between. The CDR3 DNA reads TGTGCCAGTAGTGAGGGGTTTTCGGGGGAGACCCAGTACTTC. This translates into CASSEGFSGETQYF.

V and J are TRBV11-2 and TRBJ2-2; D not certain. V was cut by 0 bases and J by 4 bases, with 3 bases left in between. The CDR3 consists of 13 residues. CDR1 is SGHAT, CDR2 FQNNGV, per germline. CDR3 nucleotide sequence: TGTGCCAGCAGCTTAGATCGCACCGGGGAGCTGTTTTTT. It translates to CASSLDRTGELFF.

There are a few counts of this clonotype. The V call is TRBV28, the J call TRBJ2-1; 7 nucleotides match TRBD1. Germline CDR1 MDHEN, CDR2 SYDVKM. With V trimmed by 7 bases and J by 1 base, 4 bases remained unmatched. This CDR3 spans 14 amino acids. CDR3 residues: CASTPGQSYNEQFF. DNA of the CDR3: TGTGCCAGCACCCCGGGACAGTCCTACAATGAGCAGTTCTTC.

This rearrangement joins TRBV10-3 to TRBJ2-7; 7 bases map to TRBD1. This CDR3 contains 13 residues. From germline, CDR1 is ENHRY and CDR2 SYGVKD. The J segment lost 6 bases and the V segment lost 5 bases, leaving 7 bases of the junction unmatched. The CDR3 bases are TGTGCCATCAGTTACGACAGGGCGGGCGAGCAGTACTTC. Protein product: CAISYDRAGEQYF.

This chain connects TRBV12-3 or TRBV12-4 to TRBJ2-1, with 8 nucleotides matching TRBD2. This CDR3 comprises 18 residues. V lost 4 bases and J lost 0; bases outside the gene matches: 11. CDR3 nucleotide sequence: TGTGCCAGCAGTTCCCGGAAGAAGCGGGGGAGCTCCTACAATGAGCAGTTCTTC. As protein: CASSSRKKRGSSYNEQFF.

Many counts were recorded for this clonotype. The chain joins TRBV7-2 to TRBJ1-2; TRBD1 matches 7 bases. The length of the CDR3 is 15 residues. Germline loops: CDR1 SGHTA, CDR2 FQGNSA. Unmatched junction bases numbered 5, after V lost 0 bases and J lost 4 bases. CDR3 region: CASSLASRGLYGYTF. CDR3 coding DNA: TGTGCCAGCAGCTTAGCATCAAGGGGGCTCTATGGCTACACCTTC. Filled out from reference TRBV7-2 and TRBJ1-2, the complete variable domain reads GAGVSQSPSNKVTEKGKDVELRCDPISGHTALYWYRQSLGQGLEFLIYFQGNSAPDKSGLPSDRFSAERTGGSVSTLTIQRTQQEDSAVYLCASSLASRGLYGYTFGSGTRLTVV.

The V and J genes are TRBV6-1 and TRBJ2-5; 9 bases are shared with TRBD2. Per the germline V gene, CDR1 is MNHNS and CDR2 is SASEGT. V lost 4 bases to trimming and J lost 0 bases; unmatched junction nucleotides: 3. This CDR3 contains 15 residues. The CDR3 bases are TGTGCCAGCAGTGGTCTAGCGGGATACCAAGAGACCCAGTACTTC. Protein product: CASSGLAGYQETQYF.

The chain recombines TRBV7-4 with TRBJ2-1; D remains unclear. Trimming stripped 2 bases from V and 8 bases from J, with 7 bases between. This CDR3 is built from 12 residues. Germline CDR1 SGHVT, CDR2 SQSDAQ. CDR3 loop: CASSLRKDEQFF. The CDR3 DNA reads TGTGCCAGCAGCTTACGGAAGGATGAGCAGTTCTTC.

To note about this clonotype: This may stem from a read error, because a much larger clone lies one nucleotide away. This chain joins TRBV7-2 and TRBJ2-2, with D maybe TRBD2 (7 bases). Germline CDR1 reads SGHTA; CDR2 reads FQGNSA. CDR3 length: 15 residues. Written as DNA, the CDR3 is TGTGCCAGCAGGAAGAGGGGGGGGGACACCGGGGAGCAGTTTTTT. This codes for CASRKRGGDTGEQFF.

The chain has TRBV20-1 and TRBJ1-1; possible D gene TRBD1, 5 bases. Trimming took off 3 bases at V and 3 bases at J, with 11 bases between the two ends. CDR1 and CDR2 (germline): DFQATT, SNEGSKA (reference sequence). The CDR3 covers 13 residues. The CDR3 spells CSASQGMDTEAFF. CDR3 DNA: TGCAGTGCTAGTCAGGGAATGGACACTGAAGCTTTCTTT.

In this sample, this clonotype turned up a few times. This chain joins TRBV7-2 and TRBJ2-4; 7 nucleotides match TRBD1. J gave up 2 bases and V 5 bases, and 6 bases lay outside the gene matches. Germline-derived CDR1 and CDR2 are SGHTA and FQGNSA. There are 15 residues in the CDR3. The CDR3 DNA follows: TGTGCCAGCAGCCAGCGACAGGGACCCAAAAACATTCAGTACTTC. Translated: CASSQRQGPKNIQYF.

In its sample, this clonotype was seen many times. The genes are TRBV7-8 and TRBJ1-1, with 7 bases aligning to TRBD1. The CDR3 length is 13 residues. Trimming cost V 2 bases and J 6 bases; bases outside gene matches: 3. The germline V gene has CDR1 SGHVS and CDR2 FQNEAQ. The CDR3 region is CASSLRQGAEAFF. In DNA, the CDR3 is TGTGCCAGCAGCTTACGACAGGGCGCTGAAGCTTTCTTT.

The chain joins TRBV18 to TRBJ2-2, with a possible D match to TRBD2 (5 bases). Germline CDR1 and CDR2: KGHSH and LQKENI. The V end lost 0 bases, the J end lost 5 bases, and 10 bases lay between the germline ends. CDR3 length: 15 amino acids. CDR3 in DNA: TGTGCCAGCTCACCACCTTATCCGGGGACCGGGGAGCTGTTTTTT. It codes for CASSPPYPGTGELFF. The entire variable domain, with the rest obtained from reference TRBV18 and TRBJ2-2, is as follows: NAGVMQNPRHLVRRRGQEARLRCSPMKGHSHVYWYRQLPEEGLKFMVYLQKENIIDESGMPKERFSAEFPKEGPSILRIQQVVRGDSAAYFCASSPPYPGTGELFFGEGSRLTVL.

This chain joins TRBV11-2 and TRBJ2-3; 9 nucleotides align to TRBD2. V lost 5 bases, J lost 5 bases, and 11 bases stayed unmatched. Per the germline V gene, CDR1 is SGHAT and CDR2 is FQNNGV. The CDR3 runs 16 residues. CDR3 in amino acids: CASSGRLAVGGDTQYF. In DNA, the CDR3 is TGTGCCAGCAGCGGCAGACTAGCGGTAGGGGGAGATACGCAGTATTTT.

This clonotype was picked up a small number of times. V gene TRBV11-2 combines with J gene TRBJ2-4; D gene ambiguous. CDR3 length: 16 amino acids. The V end was cut by 4 bases, the J end by 2 bases, with 15 bases between. The germline V gene has CDR1 SGHAT and CDR2 FQNNGV. The CDR3 reads CASSSRPYPSKNIQYF. The CDR3 DNA follows: TGTGCCAGCAGCTCCCGACCGTACCCCTCCAAAAACATTCAGTACTTC.

The chain carries TRBV4-2 and TRBJ1-5; 7 bases align to TRBD1. V gave up 0 bases and J gave up 5 bases; unmatched junction bases: 4. Germline loops: CDR1 LGHNA, CDR2 YNFKEQ. The CDR3 is made up of 15 amino acids. CDR3: CASSQDRGYDQPQHF. The CDR3 DNA follows: TGTGCCAGCAGCCAAGACAGGGGGTACGATCAGCCCCAGCATTTT.

In this sample, this clonotype turned up many times. V is TRBV7-2 and J is TRBJ2-5; TRBD2 is a possible D gene (6 bases). This CDR3 is built from 13 residues. Germline CDR1 is SGHTA and CDR2 is FQGNSA. Trimming took 0 bases from V and 5 from J, leaving 7 bases between them. CDR3 nucleotides: TGTGCCAGCAGCTTAGCGGCGGGGGAGACCCAGTACTTC. As protein: CASSLAAGETQYF.

This clonotype was counted between two and nine times. The V and J genes are TRBV7-9 and TRBJ2-1, with D tentatively TRBD2 (6 bases). From germline, CDR1 is SEHNR and CDR2 FQNEAQ (reference sequence). The CDR3 is 14 amino acids. V was cut by 5 bases and J by 4 bases, with 12 bases left in between. In nucleotides, the CDR3 is TGTGCCAGCAGCGGTAGCGGCCCTTACAATGAGCAGTTCTTC. This translates into CASSGSGPYNEQFF.

This clonotype was observed many times. The rearrangement links TRBV4-1 to TRBJ1-5; 8 bases agree with TRBD1. The germline CDR1 and CDR2 sequences are MGHRA and YSYEKL. V lost 2 bases to trimming and J lost 6 bases; unmatched junction nucleotides: 9. This CDR3 has 16 residues. The CDR3 reads CASSQSPARGPQPQHF. The CDR3 DNA reads TGCGCCAGCAGCCAAAGTCCTGCCAGGGGGCCTCAGCCCCAGCATTTT.

The rearrangement joins TRBV4-3 to TRBJ2-1; 12 nucleotides agree with TRBD2. This CDR3 is built from 17 residues. From germline, CDR1 is LGHNA and CDR2 YSLEER. The V gene end was trimmed by 0 bases and the J gene end by 5 bases; junction bases not matched to a gene: 5. CDR3 in DNA: TGCGCCAGCAGCCAAGAAGGCCTAGCGGGAGGGGACAATGAGCAGTTCTTC. Encoded protein: CASSQEGLAGGDNEQFF.

This chain links TRBV7-2 with TRBJ2-5; 7 bases align to TRBD2. CDR1 is SGHTA, CDR2 FQGNSA, per germline. This CDR3 has 16 amino acids. With 2 bases clipped from V and 2 bases from J, the junction kept 8 bases outside the gene matches. The CDR3 sequence is CASSLQGNGGQETQYF. CDR3 in DNA: TGTGCCAGCAGCTTACAAGGCAACGGGGGGCAAGAGACCCAGTACTTC. Based on the CDR3 plus reference TRBV7-2 and TRBJ2-5, the full variable domain is GAGVSQSPSNKVTEKGKDVELRCDPISGHTALYWYRQSLGQGLEFLIYFQGNSAPDKSGLPSDRFSAERTGGSVSTLTIQRTQQEDSAVYLCASSLQGNGGQETQYFGPGTRLLVL.

This sequence joins TRBV12-3 or TRBV12-4 and TRBJ1-1, with a possible D match to TRBD1 (5 bases). CDR3 size: 13 residues. The V gene lost 8 bases and the J gene lost 0 bases, with 10 bases spanning the gap. This CDR3 reads CASHRSMNTEAFF. In nucleotides, the CDR3 is TGTGCCAGCCACAGGTCTATGAACACTGAAGCTTTCTTT.

This clonotype was detected a few times. The V and J genes are TRBV6-2 or TRBV6-3 and TRBJ1-5, with D possibly matching TRBD1 (5 bases). This CDR3 spans 16 amino acids. Germline loops: CDR1 MNHEY, CDR2 SVGEGT. The V and J ends lost 6 bases and 0 bases respectively, with 15 bases between them. The CDR3 loop reads CASRYRFQGSNQPQHF. CDR3 in DNA: TGTGCCAGCAGATATCGATTCCAGGGTAGCAATCAGCCCCAGCATTTT.

This chain connects TRBV24-1 to TRBJ2-3; D ambiguous. The CDR3 extends over 13 amino acids. The germline V and J ends were trimmed by 4 bases and 1 base, with 5 bases remaining between them. From germline, CDR1 is KGHDR and CDR2 SFDVKD. The CDR3 sequence is CATSEDGTDTQYF. In nucleotides, the CDR3 is TGTGCCACCAGTGAGGACGGCACAGATACGCAGTATTTT.

The sample holds a few counts of this clonotype. The J gene is TRBJ2-5, the V gene TRBV7-8; D unclear. The V gene's germline CDR1 is SGHVS and CDR2 FQNEAQ. The CDR3 spans 14 residues. With 5 bases removed from V and 5 bases from J, the gap between germline ends came to 15 bases. The DNA of the CDR3 is TGTGCCAGCAGCCCTCGGCCTCTACAGGAGACCCAGTACTTC. This encodes CASSPRPLQETQYF.

This chain connects TRBV12-3 or TRBV12-4 to TRBJ1-1; maybe TRBD1 (5 bases). The CDR3 consists of 13 residues. Trimming pared 6 bases from V and 2 bases from J, leaving 10 bases between. The CDR3, as DNA: TGTGCCAGCAGCTGGGACTCAAACACTGAAGCTTTCTTT. Translating gives CASSWDSNTEAFF.

The chain uses TRBV9 and TRBJ2-5; TRBD2 aligns across 10 bases. Germline CDR1 and CDR2: SGDLS and YYNGEE. The ends lost 7 bases at V and 9 bases at J; junction bases unmatched: 12. This CDR3 is 14 amino acids long. The CDR3 protein is CASGGSGRPGAQYF. In DNA, the CDR3 is TGTGCCAGCGGGGGTAGCGGGAGGCCTGGGGCCCAGTACTTC.

This clonotype was observed a handful of times. The chain couples TRBV11-2 to TRBJ2-7, with 12 bases that match TRBD1. The germline V gene has CDR1 SGHAT and CDR2 FQNNGV. CDR3 length: 16 amino acids. V was clipped by 0 bases and J by 6 bases; unmatched bases: 6. The chain's CDR3 is CASSLDPGDRGREQYF. CDR3 DNA: TGTGCCAGCAGCTTAGATCCTGGGGACAGGGGGCGCGAGCAGTACTTC.

This clonotype was counted a few times. The CDR3 bases are TGCGCCAGCAGCCAAGGCCCTAACAATGAGCAGTTCTTC. Protein sequence: CASSQGPNNEQFF. This chain links TRBV4-1 with TRBJ2-1; no definite D call. The CDR3 loop spans 13 amino acids. V lost 1 base and J lost 5, with 6 bases in between. Germline values: CDR1 MGHRA, CDR2 YSYEKL.

The sample holds a few counts of this clonotype. The rearrangement links TRBV27 to TRBJ1-5, with D tentatively TRBD1 (6 bases). Trimming removed 4 bases at V and 2 bases at J, with 12 bases between. The CDR3 is 15 residues long. Germline V gene data show CDR1 as MNHEY and CDR2 as SMNVEV (reference sequence). The CDR3 loop is CASSSGAGGNQPQHF. The CDR3 nucleotides read TGTGCCAGCAGTTCAGGGGCTGGGGGCAATCAGCCCCAGCATTTT.